These 27 T cell receptor beta chains were all obtained from the same sample, sequenced in a study of blood T cell repertoires in COVID-19. Here immunoSEQ multiplex PCR was the method, and the copy in TCRdb shows in-frame clones only, minus some. The table has about 230,000 clones, 65% to 90% seen once; the top ten hold 6% to 9.5%. The sequenced sample was peripheral blood. The receptor set was obtained from a woman in her fifties or sixties with acute or convalescent COVID-19.

This chain uses TRBV6-2 or TRBV6-3 with TRBJ2-5, with 13 nucleotides matching TRBD2. Germline-derived CDR1 and CDR2 are MNHEY and SVGEGT. CDR3 length: 16 residues. The V segment lost 2 bases and the J segment 5 bases; nucleotides outside the gene matches: 5. CDR3 sequence reads: CASSYTPGLAGETQYF. CDR3 DNA: TGTGCCAGCAGTTACACGCCGGGACTAGCGGGGGAGACCCAGTACTTC.

V and J are TRBV4-1 and TRBJ1-1; tentative D call: TRBD1 (5 bases). With 0 bases removed from V and 0 bases from J, the gap between germline ends came to 14 bases. The CDR3 has 17 residues. From germline, CDR1 is MGHRA and CDR2 YSYEKL. Written as DNA, the CDR3 is TGCGCCAGCAGCCAAGATCATGTTGGCAGGGTGAACACTGAAGCTTTCTTT. Residues: CASSQDHVGRVNTEAFF.

The V and J genes are TRBV5-4 and TRBJ2-2; D is possibly TRBD1 (6 bases). The CDR3 runs 16 residues. Germline V gene lookup returns CDR1 SGHNT and CDR2 YYREEE (reference sequence). Trimming took off 2 bases at V and 3 bases at J, with 14 bases between the two ends. DNA of the CDR3: TGTGCCAGCAGCTTAGGGGCCGGACAGCACACCGGGGAGCTGTTTTTT. As protein: CASSLGAGQHTGELFF.

J is TRBJ2-4 and V is TRBV28, with 7 nucleotides matching TRBD1. Germline loops: CDR1 MDHEN, CDR2 SYDVKM. V was pared by 7 bases and J by 0 bases, with 9 bases of the junction left unmatched. The CDR3 runs 16 residues. This CDR3 is CASNDRVILAKNIQYF. The CDR3 DNA follows: TGTGCCAGCAATGACAGGGTGATCCTAGCCAAAAACATTCAGTACTTC. The full variable domain, in which reference TRBV28 and TRBJ2-4 provide the parts outside the CDR3, is DVKVTQSSRYLVKRTGEKVFLECVQDMDHENMFWYRQDPGLGLRLIYFSYDVKMKEKGDIPEGYSVSREKKERFSLILESASTNQTSMYLCASNDRVILAKNIQYFGAGTRLSVL.

The chain has TRBV24-1 and TRBJ2-5; 9 bases are shared with TRBD1. The CDR3 spans 13 residues. Germline CDR1 and CDR2: KGHDR and SFDVKD. Trimming at V came to 9 bases and at J to 4 bases, leaving 5 bases not matched to a gene. The CDR3 bases are TGTGCCACCGGACAGGGGATGGGAGAGACCCAGTACTTC. Residues: CATGQGMGETQYF.

As to this clone: A junction end diverges from the germline sequence, so it may reflect a read error. The gene calls are TRBV7-7 and TRBJ2-1, with 9 nucleotides matching TRBD1. CDR1 SSHAT and CDR2 FNYEAQ come from the germline V gene (reference sequence). This CDR3 spans 14 amino acids. In DNA form, the CDR3 reads TGTGCTAGCAGCTTAAGGACAGGGGTCAATGAGCAGTTCTTC. Its protein is CASSLRTGVNEQFF.

V and J are TRBV16 and TRBJ1-6; weak D call: TRBD1 (6 bases). The CDR3 is 16 amino acids. Germline values: CDR1 KGHSY, CDR2 FQNENV. Trimming took 0 bases from V and 6 from J, leaving 12 bases between them. The CDR3: CASSQSARDINSPLHF. The CDR3 nucleotides read TGTGCCAGCAGCCAATCGGCCCGGGACATTAATTCACCCCTCCACTTT.

The chain employs TRBV19 and TRBJ1-5; weak D call: TRBD1 (5 bases). Germline loops: CDR1 LNHDA, CDR2 SQIVND (reference sequence). With 7 bases removed from V and 2 bases from J, the gap between germline ends came to 15 bases. CDR3 length: 15 residues. As DNA, the CDR3 is TGTGCCAGTACACAGAAATGGGGCCGCAATCAGCCCCAGCATTTT. It encodes CASTQKWGRNQPQHF.

This rearrangement joins TRBV11-2 to TRBJ2-3; maybe TRBD1 (6 bases). In germline, CDR1 is SGHAT, CDR2 FQNNGV. The ends were cut back, 2 bases at V and 2 bases at J, with 14 bases in the middle. The CDR3 has 16 residues. The CDR3 region is CASSLPRTAATDTQYF. The CDR3 DNA reads TGTGCCAGCAGCTTACCCCGGACAGCCGCCACAGATACGCAGTATTTT.

DNA for the CDR3: TGTGCCAGCAGTGAATGGACTAGCGGGAGTTCCGGAGATACGCAGTATTTT. Its translation: CASSEWTSGSSGDTQYF. The J gene is TRBJ2-3, the V gene TRBV6-1, with 13 bases that match TRBD2. Germline V gene sequence: CDR1 MNHNS, CDR2 SASEGT. The junction had 7 bases not matched to a gene; V was cut back by 2 bases and J by 5 bases. The CDR3 has 17 residues.

The chain has TRBV6-5 and TRBJ1-1; TRBD1 might be the D (6 bases). There are 14 residues in the CDR3. The germline V and J ends were trimmed by 8 bases and 1 base, with 14 bases remaining between them. Germline loops: CDR1 MNHEY, CDR2 SVGAGI. CDR3 sequence reads: CASESGQRNTEAFF. CDR3 nucleotide sequence: TGTGCCAGCGAATCAGGACAGCGGAACACTGAAGCTTTCTTT.

The CDR3 here is CATSRDWARAVEKLFF. The DNA of the CDR3 is TGTGCCACCAGCAGAGATTGGGCCAGGGCGGTCGAAAAACTGTTTTTT. The V and J genes are TRBV15 and TRBJ1-4; D is perhaps TRBD1 (5 bases). V shed 0 bases and J shed 8 bases, with 16 bases lying between them. Germline V gene data show CDR1 as LNHNV and CDR2 as YYDKDF (reference sequence). The CDR3 extends over 16 amino acids.

The V and J genes are TRBV27 and TRBJ2-1; the D gene is possibly TRBD2 (6 bases). The V end was cut by 2 bases, the J end by 5 bases, with 13 bases between. CDR1 is MNHEY, CDR2 SMNVEV, per germline (reference sequence). The CDR3 is made up of 15 amino acids. The CDR3 DNA reads TGTGCCAGCAGTTTAACACGGGAGTATAACAATGAGCAGTTCTTC. It codes for CASSLTREYNNEQFF.

J is TRBJ2-1 and V is TRBV3-1 (or the pseudogene TRBV3-2), with 11 bases matching TRBD2. Losses at the gene ends were 3 bases for V and 14 bases for J; bases not matched to a gene: 6. CDR1 and CDR2 from the germline V gene are LGHDT and YNNKEL (reference sequence). CDR3 length: 13 amino acids. The CDR3 is CASSHELAGGKFF. CDR3 DNA: TGTGCCAGCAGCCACGAATTAGCGGGAGGGAAGTTCTTC.

J is TRBJ2-5 and V is TRBV19; 10 bases fit TRBD2. The V and J ends lost 8 bases and 4 bases, in that order; junction bases with no gene match: 7. The germline V gene encodes CDR1 LNHDA and CDR2 SQIVND (reference sequence). There are 14 residues in the CDR3. As DNA, the CDR3 is TGTGCCAGTCATAGCGGGAGGACGGGAGAGACCCAGTACTTC. Its protein is CASHSGRTGETQYF.

The V and J genes are TRBV2 and TRBJ1-2, with TRBD1 as a possible D gene (6 bases). The germline V gene encodes CDR1 SNHLY and CDR2 FYNNEI. The CDR3 is 14 amino acids. Trimming cost V 5 bases and J 7 bases, with 17 bases left between them. The CDR3 spells CASSPGTTTSGYTF. In nucleotides, the CDR3 is TGTGCCAGCAGTCCCGGGACAACCACGAGTGGCTACACCTTC.

The chain carries TRBV12-2 and TRBJ2-1; the table's D call of TRBD2 was not tested on the DNA. TRBV12-2 is a documented pseudogene. The CDR3 runs 18 residues. This CDR3 is CASRLAPRSGRAYNEQFF. In DNA form, the CDR3 reads TGTGCAAGTCGCTTAGCGCCCAGGAGTGGGAGGGCCTACAATGAGCAGTTCTTC.

The CDR3 nucleotides read TGTGCCAGCAGCGAGAGGACACTTAGCAATCAGCCCCAGCATTTT. The encoded protein is CASSERTLSNQPQHF. The rearrangement joins TRBV7-2 to TRBJ1-5; possibly TRBD1 for D (5 bases). Trimming cost V 5 bases and J 0 bases, with 11 bases left between them. This CDR3 comprises 15 residues. The V gene's germline CDR1 is SGHTA and CDR2 FQGNSA.

The chain links TRBV6-2 or TRBV6-3 to TRBJ2-1; a possible D gene is TRBD1 (5 bases). Between the trimmed V and J ends, which lost 5 bases and 5 bases, there was a span of 22 bases. The CDR3 runs 17 residues. Germline loops: CDR1 MNHEY, CDR2 SVGEGT. CDR3 in amino acids: CASSNQQGAWTHNEQFF. CDR3 nucleotides: TGTGCCAGCAGTAACCAACAAGGGGCGTGGACACACAATGAGCAGTTCTTC.

The gene calls are TRBV10-1 and TRBJ2-1, with 8 bases identical to TRBD2. Germline values: CDR1 WNHNN, CDR2 SYGVQD (reference sequence). The CDR3 extends over 14 amino acids. Trimming removed 0 bases from V and 9 bases from J; junction bases left unmatched: 4. CDR3 in amino acids: CASSESSAGGEQFF. In DNA form, the CDR3 reads TGCGCCAGCAGTGAGTCTTCTGCGGGAGGTGAGCAGTTCTTC.

The chain links TRBV5-1 to TRBJ1-6; 10 nucleotides line up with TRBD1. Trimming removed 4 bases from V and 0 bases from J; junction bases left unmatched: 4. The germline CDR1 and CDR2 sequences are SGHRS and YFSETQ. CDR3 size: 17 residues. The CDR3 sequence: CASSPRTGGSYNSPLHF. CDR3 DNA sequence: TGCGCCAGCAGCCCCCGGACAGGGGGCTCCTATAATTCACCCCTCCACTTT.

This chain connects TRBV5-1 to TRBJ2-1; D remains ambiguous. There are 13 residues in the CDR3. Trimming shortened V by 3 bases and J by 5 bases, and 9 bases separated the two germline ends. The germline V gene encodes CDR1 SGHRS and CDR2 YFSETQ. The CDR3 loop reads CASSSWADNEQFF. CDR3 coding DNA: TGCGCCAGCAGCTCCTGGGCTGACAATGAGCAGTTCTTC.

The J gene is TRBJ2-5, the V gene TRBV4-2; TRBD2 matches at 9 bases. CDR1 LGHNA and CDR2 YNFKEQ come from the germline V gene. Losses at the gene ends were 1 base for V and 4 bases for J; bases not matched to a gene: 13. This CDR3 spans 18 amino acids. Here the CDR3 DNA reads TGTGCCAGCAGCCAAGCCCACTTTGTAGCGGGGGACCGAGAGACCCAGTACTTC. Protein: CASSQAHFVAGDRETQYF.

V gene TRBV15 combines with J gene TRBJ1-6, with no clear D. V lost 5 bases to trimming and J lost 6 bases, with 11 bases between them. In germline, CDR1 is LNHNV, CDR2 YYDKDF (reference sequence). There are 14 residues in the CDR3. This CDR3 reads CATSDDWSNSPLHF. The DNA of the CDR3 is TGTGCCACCAGCGACGATTGGAGTAATTCACCCCTCCACTTT.

The chain recombines TRBV19 with TRBJ1-6, with D tentatively TRBD1 (6 bases). V was cut by 3 bases and J by 0 bases, with 12 bases left in between. This CDR3 contains 17 residues. In germline, CDR1 is LNHDA, CDR2 SQIVND (reference sequence). The CDR3 loop is CASSIGRGTSYNSPLHF. As DNA, the CDR3 is TGTGCCAGTAGTATCGGGAGGGGGACCTCCTATAATTCACCCCTCCACTTT.

The J gene is TRBJ2-7, the V gene TRBV5-1; 8 bases match TRBD1. Germline V gene sequence: CDR1 SGHRS, CDR2 YFSETQ. The trim removed 2 bases at V and 2 bases at J, leaving 9 bases unmatched. The CDR3 length is 16 residues. The CDR3 here is CASSLRPGQVPYEQYF. CDR3 nucleotide sequence: TGCGCCAGCAGCTTACGACCGGGACAGGTGCCCTACGAGCAGTACTTC.

The chain has TRBV7-7 and TRBJ2-1; 12 nucleotides match TRBD2. The CDR3 contains 16 residues. Trimming cost V 1 base and J 9 bases; bases outside gene matches: 7. In germline, CDR1 is SSHAT, CDR2 FNYEAQ (reference sequence). The CDR3 DNA reads TGTGCCAGCAGCTTAGTGGCACTAGCGGGAGGTAGTGAGCAGTTCTTC. It yields the protein CASSLVALAGGSEQFF.